These T cell receptor beta chains were read from a single sample in a study of OX40 agonist ivuxolimab in advanced cancers. Generated by immunoSEQ multiplex PCR, the TCRdb table keeps only in-frame clones and is missing some. The data show about 95,000 clones, with roughly 87% seen just once and 0.33% held by the top ten. Sequences were derived from CD4+ or CD8+ T cells sorted from blood, sampled in a trial of the OX40 agonist ivuxolimab. The receptor set was obtained from an adult with an advanced solid tumor such as melanoma, head and neck, liver or kidney cancer. CDR3s leave out the opening cysteine and the closing phenylalanine or tryptophan. Fields, in order: D gene, V gene, J gene, CDR3 protein. The D gene is left open where the match is weak.

.,TRBV4-2,TRBJ1-1,ASSLGRRNTEAF
.,TRBV4-3,TRBJ1-2,ASSQDRVANYGYT
.,TRBV7-2,TRBJ2-7,ASSLGQDYEQY
.,TRBV5-1,TRBJ1-2,ASSLRTETKPNGYT
TRBD2,TRBV6-1,TRBJ2-3,ASSVTSLPTDTQY
.,TRBV19,TRBJ2-2,ASSIQRQTNTGELF
TRBD1,TRBV14,TRBJ1-2,ASSRSAAGTGDGYT
.,TRBV11-2,TRBJ2-1,ASSFRGIQQF
.,TRBV11-1,TRBJ2-2,ASSLITGITGELF
.,TRBV7-6,TRBJ1-1,ASSLTTGKGTEAF
.,TRBV15,TRBJ1-3,ATSRRQRNTIY
.,TRBV2,TRBJ2-7,ASSFESGSSYEQY
.,TRBV28,TRBJ2-2,ASSGGGANTGELF
TRBD1,TRBV30,TRBJ2-1,AWTPGQGNEQF
.,TRBV5-8,TRBJ1-1,ASSLSVRRCAF
TRBD2,TRBV7-2,TRBJ2-7,ASSVEGTSDSYEQY
TRBD2,TRBV6-6,TRBJ2-4,ASSSGLALAKNIQY
TRBD2,TRBV7-9,TRBJ2-1,ASSLFGTTIYVAYNEQF
TRBD1,TRBV30,TRBJ1-3,AWDRVSGNTIY
.,TRBV5-1,TRBJ2-7,ASSRNPRSTDEQY
TRBD1,TRBV7-2,TRBJ2-7,ASSLVTGDYEQY
.,TRBV4-1,TRBJ1-5,ASSQEASDGQPQH
.,TRBV6-1,TRBJ1-4,ASSGDFNEKLF
.,TRBV7-9,TRBJ1-2,ASSLQGLYGYT
.,TRBV30,TRBJ1-2,AWITGPIGYT
.,TRBV20-1,TRBJ1-1,SGGGLAF
TRBD2,TRBV5-1,TRBJ2-7,ASSLAVVAGGNEQY
.,TRBV5-4,TRBJ2-5,ASSAGHSQETQY
.,TRBV11-2,TRBJ1-3,ASSPRNTIY
TRBD2,TRBV6-5,TRBJ2-7,ASGRSGSGDYEQY
.,TRBV28,TRBJ1-2,ASLTGYGNYGYT
TRBD2,TRBV4-1,TRBJ2-1,ASSPRLASSYNEQF
.,TRBV6-5,TRBJ2-1,ASSSIYNEQF
TRBD2,TRBV7-9,TRBJ2-1,ASSFSRASGKDEQF
.,TRBV29-1,TRBJ2-2,SVQSSAPNTGELF
.,TRBV25-1,TRBJ2-5,ASSRRTGETQY
TRBD2,TRBV5-4,TRBJ2-7,ASSQEAAGGPNEQY
TRBD1,TRBV9,TRBJ2-7,ASSPGLGQGAREQY
.,TRBV19,TRBJ1-5,ASSMRTDNQPQH
.,TRBV6-6,TRBJ2-2,ASSYDGVFAGELF
.,TRBV30,TRBJ2-7,AWSVKGGPYEQY
.,TRBV7-9,TRBJ2-7,ASSLLNYEQY
.,TRBV6-4,TRBJ1-1,ASSVNSMNTEAF
TRBD2,TRBV28,TRBJ2-5,ASSKGLAGLQETQY
.,TRBV28,TRBJ1-4,ASNSRAVDEKLF
TRBD1,TRBV25-1,TRBJ2-5,ASKLTGQETQY
.,TRBV7-9,TRBJ2-7,ASSLEVGFLGPRLDEQY
.,TRBV20-1,TRBJ1-2,SPIGGYT
.,TRBV7-2,TRBJ2-7,ASSRPSTYEQY
.,TRBV30,TRBJ1-4,AWSVLVGKLF
TRBD2,TRBV6-5,TRBJ2-3,ASIKAGTDTQY
TRBD1,TRBV30,TRBJ2-7,AWSSRQGMGQY
.,TRBV6-6,TRBJ2-2,ASSLQSNTGELF
TRBD1,TRBV18,TRBJ1-5,ASSPETGGQPQH